This T cell receptor (beta chain) was identified during a study of control samples from healthy donors and cancer patients. Profiled with immunoSEQ multiplex PCR; TCRdb holds only in-frame clones, not every one. Seen here are approximately 70,000 clones, 75% to 90% observed once, and the top ten hold about 14%. Trimming removed 1 base at V and 2 bases at J, with 15 bases between. Germline V lookup: CDR1 MNHEY, CDR2 SMNVEV (reference sequence). The CDR3 covers 16 residues. The source of this sequence is a man in his fifties or sixties in good health. The chain employs TRBV27 and TRBJ2-7; no definite D call. The specimen was blood. CDR3 nucleotides: TGTGCCAGCAGTTTATTGAGCTCCTCAGCTCCCTACGAGCAGTACTTC. Amino acid sequence: CASSLLSSSAPYEQYF.